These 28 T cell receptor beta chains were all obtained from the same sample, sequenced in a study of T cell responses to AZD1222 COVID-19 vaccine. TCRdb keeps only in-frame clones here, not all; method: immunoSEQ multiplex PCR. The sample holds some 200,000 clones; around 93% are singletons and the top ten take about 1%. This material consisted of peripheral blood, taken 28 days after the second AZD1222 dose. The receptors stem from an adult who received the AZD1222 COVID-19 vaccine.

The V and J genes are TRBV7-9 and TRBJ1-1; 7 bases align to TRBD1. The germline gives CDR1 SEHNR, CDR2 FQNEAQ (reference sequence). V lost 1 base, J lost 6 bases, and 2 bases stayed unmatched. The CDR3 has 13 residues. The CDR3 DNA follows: TGTGCCAGCAGCTTAGGGGGGACAGCTGAAGCTTTCTTT. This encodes CASSLGGTAEAFF.

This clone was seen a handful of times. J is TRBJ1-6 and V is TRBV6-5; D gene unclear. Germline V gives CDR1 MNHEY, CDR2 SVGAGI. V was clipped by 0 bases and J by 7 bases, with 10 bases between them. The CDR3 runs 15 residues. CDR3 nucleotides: TGTGCCAGCAGTTACTCCGGCGTTGGAAATTCACCCCTCCACTTT. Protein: CASSYSGVGNSPLHF.

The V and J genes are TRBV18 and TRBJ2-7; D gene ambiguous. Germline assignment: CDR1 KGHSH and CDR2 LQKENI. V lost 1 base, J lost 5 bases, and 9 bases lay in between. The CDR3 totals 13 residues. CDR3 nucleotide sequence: TGTGCCAGCTCACCACAACAGCCCAACGAGCAGTACTTC. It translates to CASSPQQPNEQYF. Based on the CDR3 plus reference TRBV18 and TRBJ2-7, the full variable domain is NAGVMQNPRHLVRRRGQEARLRCSPMKGHSHVYWYRQLPEEGLKFMVYLQKENIIDESGMPKERFSAEFPKEGPSILRIQQVVRGDSAAYFCASSPQQPNEQYFGPGTRLTVT.

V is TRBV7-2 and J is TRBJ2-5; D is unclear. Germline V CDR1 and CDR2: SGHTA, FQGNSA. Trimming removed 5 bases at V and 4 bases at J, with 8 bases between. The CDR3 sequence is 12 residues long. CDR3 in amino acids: CASSPSRETQYF. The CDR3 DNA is TGTGCCAGCAGCCCCTCGAGAGAGACCCAGTACTTC. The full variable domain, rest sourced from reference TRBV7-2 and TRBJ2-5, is GAGVSQSPSNKVTEKGKDVELRCDPISGHTALYWYRQSLGQGLEFLIYFQGNSAPDKSGLPSDRFSAERTGGSVSTLTIQRTQQEDSAVYLCASSPSRETQYFGPGTRLLVL.

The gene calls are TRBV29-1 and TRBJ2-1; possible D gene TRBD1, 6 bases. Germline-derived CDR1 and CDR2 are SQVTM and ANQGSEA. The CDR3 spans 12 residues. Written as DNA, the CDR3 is TGCAGGTTTAAGTTTCGGACAGCCGAGCAGTTCTTC. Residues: CRFKFRTAEQFF.

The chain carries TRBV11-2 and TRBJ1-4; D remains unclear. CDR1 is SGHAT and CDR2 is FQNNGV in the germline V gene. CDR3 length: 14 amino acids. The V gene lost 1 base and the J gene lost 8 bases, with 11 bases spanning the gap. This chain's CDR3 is CASSLGAGYEKLFF. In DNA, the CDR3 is TGTGCCAGCAGCTTAGGAGCCGGGTACGAAAAACTGTTTTTT. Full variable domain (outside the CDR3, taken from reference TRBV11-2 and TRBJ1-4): EAGVAQSPRYKIIEKRQSVAFWCNPISGHATLYWYQQILGQGPKLLIQFQNNGVVDDSQLPKDRFSAERLKGVDSTLKIQPAKLEDSAVYLCASSLGAGYEKLFFGSGTQLSVL.

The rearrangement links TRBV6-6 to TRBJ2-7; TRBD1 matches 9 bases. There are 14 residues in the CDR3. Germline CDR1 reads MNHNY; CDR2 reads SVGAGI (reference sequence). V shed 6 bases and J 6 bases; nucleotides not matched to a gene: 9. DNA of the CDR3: TGTGCCAGCAGCACCGGACAGGGGTTTATCGAGCAGTACTTC. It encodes CASSTGQGFIEQYF.

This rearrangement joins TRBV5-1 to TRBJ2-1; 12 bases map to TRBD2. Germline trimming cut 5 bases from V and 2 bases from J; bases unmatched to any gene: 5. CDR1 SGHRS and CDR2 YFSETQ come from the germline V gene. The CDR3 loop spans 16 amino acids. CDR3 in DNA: TGCGCCAGCAGACGACTAGCGGGGGCGACCTACAATGAGCAGTTCTTC. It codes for CASRRLAGATYNEQFF.

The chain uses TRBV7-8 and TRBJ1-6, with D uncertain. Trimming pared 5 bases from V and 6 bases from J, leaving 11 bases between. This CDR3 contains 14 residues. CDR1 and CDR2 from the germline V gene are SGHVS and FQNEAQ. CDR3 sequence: CASSPGVGNSPLHF. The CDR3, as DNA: TGTGCCAGCAGCCCTGGGGTGGGTAATTCACCCCTCCACTTT.

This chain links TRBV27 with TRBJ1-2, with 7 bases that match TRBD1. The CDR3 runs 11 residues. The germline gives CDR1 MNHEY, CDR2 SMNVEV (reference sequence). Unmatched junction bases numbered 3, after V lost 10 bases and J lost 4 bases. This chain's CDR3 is CATGTAYGYTF. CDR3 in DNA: TGTGCCACCGGGACAGCCTATGGCTACACCTTC.

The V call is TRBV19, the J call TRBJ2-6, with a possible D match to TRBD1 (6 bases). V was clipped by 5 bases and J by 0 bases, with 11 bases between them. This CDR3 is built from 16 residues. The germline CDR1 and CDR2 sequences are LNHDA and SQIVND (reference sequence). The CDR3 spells CASSGGDNSGANVLTF. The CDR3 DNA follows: TGTGCCAGTAGTGGGGGCGACAACTCTGGGGCCAACGTCCTGACTTTC.

Here the CDR3 reads CASSILKSGANVLTF. As DNA, the CDR3 is TGTGCCAGTAGTATCTTAAAATCTGGGGCCAACGTCCTGACTTTC. V is TRBV19 and J is TRBJ2-6; D gene unclear. The CDR3 consists of 15 residues. The germline gives CDR1 LNHDA, CDR2 SQIVND (reference sequence). V lost 3 bases and J lost 1, with 7 bases in between.

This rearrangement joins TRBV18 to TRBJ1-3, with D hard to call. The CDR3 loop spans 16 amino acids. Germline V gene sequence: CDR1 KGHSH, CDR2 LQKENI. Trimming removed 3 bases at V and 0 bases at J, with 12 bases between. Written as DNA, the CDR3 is TGTGCCAGCTCACCCCAAGTCTCCGACTCTGGAAACACCATATATTTT. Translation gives CASSPQVSDSGNTIYF.

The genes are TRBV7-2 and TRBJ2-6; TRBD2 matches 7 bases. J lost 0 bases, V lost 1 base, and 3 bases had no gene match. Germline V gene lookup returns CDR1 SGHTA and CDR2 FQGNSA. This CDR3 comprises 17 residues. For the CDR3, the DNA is TGTGCCAGCAGCTTAGTGGGGGGGAGCTCTGGGGCCAACGTCCTGACTTTC. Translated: CASSLVGGSSGANVLTF.

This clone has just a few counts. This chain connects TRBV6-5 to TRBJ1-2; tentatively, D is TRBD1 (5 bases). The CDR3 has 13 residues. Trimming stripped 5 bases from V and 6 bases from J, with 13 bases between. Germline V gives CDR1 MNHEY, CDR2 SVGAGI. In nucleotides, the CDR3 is TGTGCCAGCAGTCCCCCTCAGGGACATGGCTACACCTTC. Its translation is CASSPPQGHGYTF.

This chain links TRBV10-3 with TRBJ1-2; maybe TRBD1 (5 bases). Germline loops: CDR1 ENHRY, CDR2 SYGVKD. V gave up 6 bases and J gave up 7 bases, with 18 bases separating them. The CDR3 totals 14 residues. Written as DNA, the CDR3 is TGTGCCATCAGCGGTCAAGGGGCCTATGGTGGCTACACCTTC. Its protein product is CAISGQGAYGGYTF.

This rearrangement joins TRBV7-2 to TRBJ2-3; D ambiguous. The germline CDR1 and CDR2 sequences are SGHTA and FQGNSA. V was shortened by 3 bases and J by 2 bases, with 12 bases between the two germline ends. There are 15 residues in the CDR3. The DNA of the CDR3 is TGTGCCAGCAGCTTGGCCCAGGTCATCACAGATACGCAGTATTTT. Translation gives CASSLAQVITDTQYF.

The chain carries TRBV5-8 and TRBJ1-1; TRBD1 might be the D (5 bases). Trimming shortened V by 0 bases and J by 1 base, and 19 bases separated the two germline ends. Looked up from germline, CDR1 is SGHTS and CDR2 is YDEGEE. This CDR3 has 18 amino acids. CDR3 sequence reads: CASSLGGEGPPSNTEAFF. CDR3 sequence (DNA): TGTGCCAGCAGCTTGGGGGGGGAGGGACCTCCCTCGAACACTGAAGCTTTCTTT.

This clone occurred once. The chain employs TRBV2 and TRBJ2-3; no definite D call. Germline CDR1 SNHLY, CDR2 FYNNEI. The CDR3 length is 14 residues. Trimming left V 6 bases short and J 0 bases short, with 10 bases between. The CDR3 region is CASRRTISTDTQYF. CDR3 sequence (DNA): TGTGCCAGCAGGAGAACGATTAGCACAGATACGCAGTATTTT.

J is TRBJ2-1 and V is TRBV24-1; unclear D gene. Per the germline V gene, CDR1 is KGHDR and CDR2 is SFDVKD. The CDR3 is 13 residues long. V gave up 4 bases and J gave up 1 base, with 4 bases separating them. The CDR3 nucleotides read TGTGCCACCAGTGAGGGGTCCTACAATGAGCAGTTCTTC. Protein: CATSEGSYNEQFF.

CDR3 sequence reads: CASSREGLAGYTQYF. The CDR3 bases are TGTGCCAGCAGCCGAGAGGGACTAGCGGGTTATACGCAGTATTTT. V usage is TRBV3-1 (or the pseudogene TRBV3-2) and J usage is TRBJ2-3, with TRBD2 matching over 12 bases. Trimming cost V 4 bases and J 7 bases; bases outside gene matches: 6. CDR1 and CDR2 from the germline V gene are LGHDT and YNNKEL (reference sequence). CDR3 length: 15 amino acids.

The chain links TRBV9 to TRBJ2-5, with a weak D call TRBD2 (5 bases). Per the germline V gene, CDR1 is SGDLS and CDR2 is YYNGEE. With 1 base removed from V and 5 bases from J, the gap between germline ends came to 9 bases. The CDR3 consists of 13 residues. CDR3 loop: CASSVNPGETQYF. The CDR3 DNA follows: TGTGCCAGCAGCGTAAATCCGGGGGAGACCCAGTACTTC.

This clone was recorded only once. CDR3 sequence: CASSPLSSRTDFYEQYF. The DNA of the CDR3 is TGTGCCAGCAGTCCCTTATCGTCACGGACTGATTTCTACGAGCAGTACTTC. V gene TRBV27 combines with J gene TRBJ2-7; tentatively, D is TRBD2 (5 bases). This CDR3 region has 17 residues. The V and J ends lost 5 bases and 3 bases respectively, with 23 bases between them. The V gene's germline CDR1 is MNHEY and CDR2 SMNVEV (reference sequence).

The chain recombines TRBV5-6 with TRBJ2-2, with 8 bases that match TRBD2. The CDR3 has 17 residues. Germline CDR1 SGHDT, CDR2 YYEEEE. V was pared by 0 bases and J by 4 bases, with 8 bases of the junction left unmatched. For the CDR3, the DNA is TGTGCCAGCAGCTTGGGGCTAGCGGGTGCTGGCACCGGGGAGCTGTTTTTT. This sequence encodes CASSLGLAGAGTGELFF.

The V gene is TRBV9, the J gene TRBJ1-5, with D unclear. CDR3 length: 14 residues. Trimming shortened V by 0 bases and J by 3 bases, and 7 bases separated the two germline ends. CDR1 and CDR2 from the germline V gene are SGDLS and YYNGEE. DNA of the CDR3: TGTGCCAGCAGCGTAGCTGGCACCAATCAGCCCCAGCATTTT. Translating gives CASSVAGTNQPQHF.

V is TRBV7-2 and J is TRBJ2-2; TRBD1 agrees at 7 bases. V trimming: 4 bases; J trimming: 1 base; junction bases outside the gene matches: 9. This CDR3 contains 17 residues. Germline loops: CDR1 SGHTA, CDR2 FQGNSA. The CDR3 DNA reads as TGTGCCAGCAGCTCTCTCGGGGACAGCTGGAACACCGGGGAGCTGTTTTTT. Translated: CASSSLGDSWNTGELFF.

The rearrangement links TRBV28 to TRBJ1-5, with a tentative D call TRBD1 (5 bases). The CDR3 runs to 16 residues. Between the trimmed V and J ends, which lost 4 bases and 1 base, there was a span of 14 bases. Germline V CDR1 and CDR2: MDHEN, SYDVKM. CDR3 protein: CASSSPPGTSNQPQHF. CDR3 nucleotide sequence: TGTGCCAGCAGTTCCCCCCCGGGGACGAGCAATCAGCCCCAGCATTTT.

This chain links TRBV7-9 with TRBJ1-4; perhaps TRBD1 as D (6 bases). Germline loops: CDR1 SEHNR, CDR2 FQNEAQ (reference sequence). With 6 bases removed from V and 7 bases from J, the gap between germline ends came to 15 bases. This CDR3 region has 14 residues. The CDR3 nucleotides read TGTGCCAGCAGTGGCGGCAGGGGAGGTGAAAAACTGTTTTTT. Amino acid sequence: CASSGGRGGEKLFF.